These 15 T cell receptor beta chains were sequenced from one sample in a study of CXCR3-negative and CXCR3-positive naive CD8 T cells (dated by TCRdb to about 2019). Here is what the overall study found, with its caveats: Compared with CXCR3-negative naive cells, CXCR3-positive naive cells had TRB CDR3s with higher hydrophobicity (lower Kidera factor 4), lower energy, and higher strength and volume indices.

Their target antigens are unknown. The instrument was a NextSeq 550. The Human TCR Profiling Kit (MiLaboratory) was used to make UMI-labeled 5' RACE TRB cDNA libraries. TCRdb reprocessed the raw reads; every CDR3 protein sequence is a single record, and DNA is not supplied. The sample table gives 5,000 to 6,500 distinct CDR3 sequences. 2% to 2.5% of the sample belongs to the ten largest clones. The sequenced sample was naive CXCR3+ CD8+ T cells from blood. According to the study, the label for this sample's cell subset or site signals: CD45RO-CCR7+CD27+CD95- naive CD8+ T cells expressing CXCR3 (TNR3+). Receptors originate from a human donor in good health. Some clones in this sample may be carry-over from other donors' samples.

The V and J genes are TRBV2 and TRBJ2-7; as DNA is missing, the TRBD2 call by TCRdb cannot be tested. Germline-derived CDR1 and CDR2 are SNHLY and FYNNEI. The CDR3 consists of 15 residues. Here the CDR3 reads CASRDGLAGVYEQYF.

The chain is built from TRBV10-2 and TRBJ2-3. The CDR3 totals 16 residues. Germline lookup yields CDR1 WSHSY and CDR2 SAAADI. The CDR3 sequence is CASNSRETLGTDTQYF.

The chain combines TRBV13 with TRBJ2-7; TCRdb lists TRBD1, though no DNA is available to test this call. CDR1 and CDR2 (germline): PRHDT, FYEKMQ (reference sequence). The CDR3 has 12 residues. The CDR3 is CASSQQAYEQYF.

The chain links TRBV10-3 to TRBJ1-2. Germline V lookup: CDR1 ENHRY, CDR2 SYGVKD. The CDR3 runs 13 residues. CDR3 protein: CAITRGGAYGYTF.

The chain employs TRBV10-3 and TRBJ1-1; lacking DNA, the TRBD1 call made by TCRdb goes unchecked. CDR3 size: 13 residues. Germline V gives CDR1 ENHRY, CDR2 SYGVKD. CDR3 sequence: CAINEGGNTEAFF.

The chain uses TRBV7-8 and TRBJ2-7. Germline values: CDR1 SGHVS, CDR2 FQNEAQ. The CDR3 has 13 residues. The CDR3 sequence is CASSLANYHEQYF.

This chain links TRBV29-1 with TRBJ1-5; TCRdb names TRBD1, which stays unverified in the absence of DNA. Germline-derived CDR1 and CDR2 are SQVTM and ANQGSEA. The CDR3 runs 15 residues. The CDR3 sequence: CSVGEGSYSNQPQHF.

This clonotype is identified as medium-sized from frequency. The J gene is TRBJ2-5, the V gene TRBV29-1; the TCRdb call, TRBD1, lacks DNA for checking. The CDR3 has 20 amino acids. Germline CDR1 SQVTM, CDR2 ANQGSEA. CDR3 residues: CSVASGAGAGIRGERETQYF.

According to its frequency, this clonotype is medium-sized. V gene TRBV15 combines with J gene TRBJ2-1; TCRdb's assignment of TRBD2 cannot be checked, as there is no DNA. The CDR3 is made up of 14 amino acids. Germline CDR1 reads LNHNV; CDR2 reads YYDKDF (reference sequence). CDR3 amino acids: CATSKGEAYNEQFF.

Frequency places this clonotype as medium-sized. The chain combines TRBV9 with TRBJ2-7; TCRdb returns TRBD2, unconfirmable since there is no DNA. The CDR3 contains 14 residues. Germline V gene sequence: CDR1 SGDLS, CDR2 YYNGEE. The CDR3 here is CASSGLAGTGEQYF.

The chain has TRBV2 and TRBJ2-1; TCRdb selects TRBD1, and the lack of DNA leaves this call unchecked. The CDR3 is 18 amino acids. CDR1 is SNHLY and CDR2 is FYNNEI in the germline V gene. The chain's CDR3 is CASSPQGASTIKYNEQFF.

The CDR3 protein is CASSLLVTSGHSMSYEQYF. The rearrangement links TRBV28 to TRBJ2-7; TCRdb indicates TRBD2, and absent DNA this call remains unverified. Per germline, CDR1 MDHEN and CDR2 SYDVKM. The CDR3 is 19 amino acids.

The chain employs TRBV20-1 and TRBJ1-5; no DNA is available, so the TRBD1 call from TCRdb remains unchecked. The CDR3 covers 15 residues. Germline CDR1 reads DFQATT; CDR2 reads SNEGSKA (reference sequence). CDR3 amino acids: CSARGPGRRHQPQHF.

Considering frequency, this clonotype is medium-sized (0.01 to 0.1%). Here the CDR3 reads CASSRTFNNEQFF. The rearrangement uses TRBV7-3 and TRBJ2-1. The CDR3 contains 13 residues. Germline CDR1 and CDR2: SGHTA and FQGTGA.

This chain connects TRBV7-2 to TRBJ2-7. CDR1 and CDR2 from the germline V gene are SGHTA and FQGNSA. CDR3 length equals 14 residues. The chain's CDR3 is CASSPNRASYEQYF.